Listed here are 26 T cell receptor beta chains from one sample, sequenced in a study of blood T cell repertoires in COVID-19. Only in-frame clones appear in the TCRdb table, and some are missing; sequencing was by immunoSEQ multiplex PCR. The sample carries 90,000 or so clones, more than 75% recorded once. Sequencing was performed on peripheral blood. These receptors were collected from a human donor in a cohort sampled during active COVID-19.

Remarks on this clone: Other DNA sequences in the same sample also yield this CDR3. The rearrangement links TRBV18 to TRBJ1-2; TRBD1 aligns across 7 bases. Germline V gene lookup returns CDR1 KGHSH and CDR2 LQKENI. The CDR3 loop spans 14 amino acids. J lost 2 bases, V lost 2 bases, and 2 bases had no gene match. The CDR3 protein is CASSPETGNYGYTF. The CDR3 DNA follows: TGTGCCAGCTCACCAGAGACAGGGAACTATGGCTACACCTTC.

The genes are TRBV5-4 and TRBJ2-1, with a weak D call TRBD1 (6 bases). From germline, CDR1 is SGHNT and CDR2 YYREEE (reference sequence). V lost 1 base and J lost 8, with 13 bases in between. The CDR3 has 14 residues. This CDR3 reads CASSLIGGWDEQFF. CDR3 in DNA: TGTGCCAGCAGCTTGATAGGGGGATGGGATGAGCAGTTCTTC. Filled out from reference TRBV5-4 and TRBJ2-1, the complete variable domain reads ETGVTQSPTHLIKTRGQQVTLRCSSQSGHNTVSWYQQALGQGPQFIFQYYREEENGRGNFPPRFSGLQFPNYSSELNVNALELDDSALYLCASSLIGGWDEQFFGPGTRLTVL.

DNA for the CDR3: TGTGCCAGCAGCGCTCATCCTAGCGGGAGTATCGGGGAGCTGTTTTTT. Residues: CASSAHPSGSIGELFF. The genes are TRBV9 and TRBJ2-2; 10 nucleotides line up with TRBD2. Germline CDR1 SGDLS, CDR2 YYNGEE. The CDR3 covers 16 residues. Unmatched junction bases numbered 9, after V lost 3 bases and J lost 7 bases. Full variable domain (rest looked up from reference TRBV9 and TRBJ2-2): DSGVTQTPKHLITATGQRVTLRCSPRSGDLSVYWYQQSLDQGLQFLIQYYNGEERAKGNILERFSAQQFPDLHSELNLSSLELGDSALYFCASSAHPSGSIGELFFGEGSRLTVL.

The chain employs TRBV7-8 and TRBJ2-1; 9 bases align to TRBD2. The ends lost 5 bases at V and 3 bases at J; junction bases unmatched: 17. Germline CDR1 reads SGHVS; CDR2 reads FQNEAQ. The length of the CDR3 is 19 residues. CDR3 in DNA: TGTGCCAGCAGCCCCGGGAGACTAGCGGCCATCTTGGACTACAATGAGCAGTTCTTC. It translates to CASSPGRLAAILDYNEQFF.

The chain is built from TRBV7-9 and TRBJ2-3; possible D gene TRBD1, 7 bases. CDR1 is SEHNR, CDR2 FQNEAQ, per germline (reference sequence). The CDR3 is made up of 14 amino acids. V lost 2 bases and J 5 bases, leaving 11 bases between the germline ends. CDR3 coding DNA: TGTGCCAGCAGCTTATTCCAGGGGGGAGATACGCAGTATTTT. It codes for CASSLFQGGDTQYF.

The table lists this clone with a few counts. The rearrangement uses TRBV3-1 (or the pseudogene TRBV3-2) and TRBJ2-7, with 11 bases aligning to TRBD1. The CDR3 sequence is 15 residues long. Looked up from germline, CDR1 is LGHDT and CDR2 is YNNKEL (reference sequence). Unmatched junction bases numbered 8, after V lost 4 bases and J lost 6 bases. The CDR3 nucleotides read TGTGCCAGCAGCCGAGGACAGGGGGCTTCACGCGAGCAGTACTTC. This codes for CASSRGQGASREQYF.

This clone was counted between two and nine times. The chain carries TRBV24-1 and TRBJ2-3, with 8 positions matching TRBD1. The CDR3 sequence is 15 residues long. After removal of 3 bases from V and 1 base from J, the junction contained 2 bases not matched to a gene. The V gene's germline CDR1 is KGHDR and CDR2 SFDVKD. The CDR3 DNA sequence: TGTGCCACCAGTGATCCGGGACAGGGCACAGATACGCAGTATTTT. Translation: CATSDPGQGTDTQYF.

The chain employs TRBV3-1 (or the pseudogene TRBV3-2) and TRBJ2-1; D perhaps matches TRBD2 (5 bases). V was shortened by 1 base and J by 1 base, with 11 bases between the two germline ends. Germline CDR1 reads LGHDT; CDR2 reads YNNKEL (reference sequence). The CDR3 runs 16 residues. The DNA for the CDR3 is TGTGCCAGCAGCCAAGGGACTGGGCTTTCCTACAATGAGCAGTTCTTC. Protein sequence: CASSQGTGLSYNEQFF.

CDR3 in amino acids: CASERGNSGNTIYF. The CDR3 bases are TGTGCCAGCGAGCGGGGCAACTCTGGAAACACCATATATTTT. This rearrangement joins TRBV28 to TRBJ1-3, with D maybe TRBD1 (5 bases). CDR3 length equals 14 residues. Germline CDR1 reads MDHEN; CDR2 reads SYDVKM. V was cut by 8 bases and J by 0 bases, with 11 bases left in between.

This chain joins TRBV28 and TRBJ2-1; 7 bases agree with TRBD1. Looked up from germline, CDR1 is MDHEN and CDR2 is SYDVKM. The CDR3 totals 11 residues. Germline trimming cut 5 bases from V and 11 bases from J; bases unmatched to any gene: 3. The CDR3 DNA reads as TGTGCCAGCAGTGACAGGGTGAAGCAGTTCTTC. Its translation is CASSDRVKQFF. Full variable domain (outside the CDR3, taken from reference TRBV28 and TRBJ2-1): DVKVTQSSRYLVKRTGEKVFLECVQDMDHENMFWYRQDPGLGLRLIYFSYDVKMKEKGDIPEGYSVSREKKERFSLILESASTNQTSMYLCASSDRVKQFFGPGTRLTVL.

The CDR3: CASSLSAGGNTGELFF. The CDR3 DNA follows: TGTGCCAGCAGTTTATCGGCGGGAGGGAACACCGGGGAGCTGTTTTTT. The chain couples TRBV6-5 to TRBJ2-2; 8 nucleotides match TRBD2. The germline CDR1 and CDR2 sequences are MNHEY and SVGAGI. The V segment lost 4 bases and the J segment 1 base; nucleotides outside the gene matches: 5. The length of the CDR3 is 16 residues.

The CDR3 protein is CASSSRQGGGYTF. CDR3 DNA: TGTGCCAGCAGCTCTAGACAGGGAGGAGGCTACACCTTC. This chain links TRBV7-2 with TRBJ1-2; TRBD1 aligns across 7 bases. The CDR3 has 13 residues. Trimming at V came to 4 bases and at J to 8 bases, leaving 7 bases not matched to a gene. Germline CDR1 SGHTA, CDR2 FQGNSA.

V and J are TRBV2 and TRBJ1-2; 8 nucleotides line up with TRBD1. Germline V lookup: CDR1 SNHLY, CDR2 FYNNEI. This CDR3 contains 13 residues. V shed 6 bases and J 7 bases; nucleotides not matched to a gene: 7. This chain's CDR3 is CASSLQGALGYTF. The DNA of the CDR3 is TGTGCCAGCAGCTTGCAGGGGGCGCTTGGCTACACCTTC.

The J gene is TRBJ1-1, the V gene TRBV28; no firm D call. Germline V lookup: CDR1 MDHEN, CDR2 SYDVKM. CDR3 length equals 15 residues. V dropped 3 bases and J dropped 6 bases, with 17 bases sitting between them. CDR3 sequence: CASSLSSPSGSEAFF. In nucleotides, the CDR3 is TGTGCCAGCAGTTTGTCTTCCCCAAGCGGGTCTGAAGCTTTCTTT.

The V call is TRBV19, the J call TRBJ2-3, with 7 bases that match TRBD2. The CDR3 spans 14 residues. Trimming removed 8 bases from V and 2 bases from J; junction bases left unmatched: 7. CDR1 is LNHDA, CDR2 SQIVND, per germline (reference sequence). DNA of the CDR3: TGTGCCAGTGGCGGGGGACTACACACAGATACGCAGTATTTT. Translating it yields CASGGGLHTDTQYF.

This sequence joins TRBV18 and TRBJ1-1; 9 bases map to TRBD1. V lost 5 bases and J lost 6; bases outside the gene matches: 13. This CDR3 region has 16 residues. Germline lookup yields CDR1 KGHSH and CDR2 LQKENI. The chain's CDR3 is CASSTGTGMGGAEAFF. The CDR3 DNA follows: TGTGCCAGCTCAACTGGGACAGGGATGGGTGGCGCTGAAGCTTTCTTT.

The J gene is TRBJ1-1, the V gene TRBV4-1; D is unresolved. Germline V CDR1 and CDR2: MGHRA, YSYEKL. The CDR3 consists of 15 residues. V lost 3 bases to trimming and J lost 7 bases, with 18 bases between them. The CDR3 DNA is TGCGCCAGCAGCCACGAATTAGGCAGAAACTATGAAGCTTTCTTT. Amino acid sequence: CASSHELGRNYEAFF.

The genes are TRBV18 and TRBJ2-6; D might be TRBD2 (6 bases). Trimming took 3 bases from V and 1 from J, leaving 16 bases between them. The CDR3 covers 18 residues. CDR1 is KGHSH and CDR2 is LQKENI in the germline V gene. CDR3 sequence (DNA): TGTGCCAGCTCACCTGGCGGGGTCTCGATTTCTGGGGCCAACGTCCTGACTTTC. Protein sequence: CASSPGGVSISGANVLTF.

The V gene is TRBV10-3, the J gene TRBJ2-7; D may be TRBD2 (7 bases). V shed 4 bases and J shed 1 base, with 23 bases lying between them. This CDR3 contains 18 residues. Germline V CDR1 and CDR2: ENHRY, SYGVKD. CDR3 loop: CAISGEGQGMRGSYEQYF. In DNA form, the CDR3 reads TGTGCCATCAGTGGGGAGGGGCAGGGGATGAGGGGATCCTACGAGCAGTACTTC.

The chain uses TRBV4-2 and TRBJ2-1; D is undetermined. The CDR3 totals 13 residues. Germline CDR1 and CDR2: LGHNA and YNFKEQ. The V gene lost 0 bases and the J gene lost 8 bases, with 8 bases spanning the gap. The CDR3 is CASSQDRAHEQFF. The CDR3 DNA is TGTGCCAGCAGCCAAGATCGCGCCCATGAGCAGTTCTTC.

Comments on this clone: Different DNA sequences within this sample yield the same CDR3. The genes are TRBV5-1 and TRBJ2-7; TRBD1 agrees at 8 bases. Germline V lookup: CDR1 SGHRS, CDR2 YFSETQ. This CDR3 has 14 amino acids. Losses at the gene ends were 7 bases for V and 4 bases for J; bases not matched to a gene: 10. The CDR3 spells CASSPGQGVYEQYF. The CDR3 DNA is TGCGCCAGCTCCCCAGGACAGGGCGTGTACGAGCAGTACTTC.

This clone was recorded many times. This chain joins TRBV12-3 or TRBV12-4 and TRBJ2-7, with a weak D call TRBD1 (5 bases). The CDR3 runs to 11 residues. Trimming removed 10 bases at V and 4 bases at J, with 11 bases between. The chain's CDR3 is CAISRGYEQYF. CDR3 sequence (DNA): TGTGCCATCTCTAGGGGTTACGAGCAGTACTTC.

This clone was recorded once. The rearrangement joins TRBV28 to TRBJ1-2; D not certain. Germline loops: CDR1 MDHEN, CDR2 SYDVKM. Trimming took 5 bases from V and 8 from J, leaving 15 bases between them. The length of the CDR3 is 13 residues. As DNA, the CDR3 is TGTGCCAGCAGTCCAGGTTTCGACAAGGGCTACACCTTC. This encodes CASSPGFDKGYTF.

J is TRBJ1-5 and V is TRBV9, with D maybe TRBD1 (6 bases). CDR1 is SGDLS and CDR2 is YYNGEE in the germline V gene. The CDR3 is made up of 15 amino acids. The ends were cut back, 4 bases at V and 6 bases at J, with 17 bases in the middle. The CDR3 region has the DNA TGTGCCAGCAGCCCCCTGGCAGGGGAGGGTCAGCCCCAGCATTTT. Protein product: CASSPLAGEGQPQHF.

This clone was seen only once. The CDR3 bases are TGCGCCAGCAGCTTGGGGACAGGGGGCGATGAGCAGTTCTTC. The encoded protein is CASSLGTGGDEQFF. V usage is TRBV5-1 and J usage is TRBJ2-1; 11 bases match TRBD1. Germline CDR1 SGHRS, CDR2 YFSETQ. With V trimmed by 0 bases and J by 8 bases, 1 base remained unmatched. This CDR3 region has 14 residues. The variable domain in full, with the rest retrieved from reference TRBV5-1 and TRBJ2-1, is KAGVTQTPRYLIKTRGQQVTLSCSPISGHRSVSWYQQTPGQGLQFLFEYFSETQRNKGNFPGRFSGRQFSNSRSEMNVSTLELGDSALYLCASSLGTGGDEQFFGPGTRLTVL.

The V and J genes are TRBV19 and TRBJ1-4; no clear D. V shed 5 bases and J shed 3 bases, with 16 bases lying between them. This CDR3 is 16 amino acids long. The germline CDR1 and CDR2 sequences are LNHDA and SQIVND (reference sequence). CDR3 DNA: TGTGCCAGTAGTGCCCCCCCTGAAGCGTCTAATGAAAAACTGTTTTTT. Amino acid sequence: CASSAPPEASNEKLFF.